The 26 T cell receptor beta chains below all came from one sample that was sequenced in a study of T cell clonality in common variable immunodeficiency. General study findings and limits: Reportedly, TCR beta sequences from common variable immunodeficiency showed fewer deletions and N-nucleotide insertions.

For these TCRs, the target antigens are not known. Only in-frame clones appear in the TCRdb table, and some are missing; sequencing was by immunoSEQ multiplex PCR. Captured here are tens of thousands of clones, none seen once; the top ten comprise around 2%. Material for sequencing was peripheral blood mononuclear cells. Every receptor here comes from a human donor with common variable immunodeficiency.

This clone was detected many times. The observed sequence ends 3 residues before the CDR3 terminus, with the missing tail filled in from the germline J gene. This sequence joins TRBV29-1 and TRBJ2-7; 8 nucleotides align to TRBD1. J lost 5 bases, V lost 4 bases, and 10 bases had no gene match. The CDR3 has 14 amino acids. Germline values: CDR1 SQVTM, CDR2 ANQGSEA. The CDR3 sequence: CSVVSTGGGNEQYF. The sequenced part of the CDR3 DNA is TGCAGCGTTGTGTCAACAGGGGGTGGAAACGAG.

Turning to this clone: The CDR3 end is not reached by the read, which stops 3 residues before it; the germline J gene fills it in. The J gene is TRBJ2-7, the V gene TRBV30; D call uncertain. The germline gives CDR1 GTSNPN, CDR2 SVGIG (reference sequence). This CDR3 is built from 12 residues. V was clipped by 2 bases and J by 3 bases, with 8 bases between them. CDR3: CAWSPVFYEQYF. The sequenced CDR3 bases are TGTGCCTGGAGTCCCGTGTTCTACGAG.

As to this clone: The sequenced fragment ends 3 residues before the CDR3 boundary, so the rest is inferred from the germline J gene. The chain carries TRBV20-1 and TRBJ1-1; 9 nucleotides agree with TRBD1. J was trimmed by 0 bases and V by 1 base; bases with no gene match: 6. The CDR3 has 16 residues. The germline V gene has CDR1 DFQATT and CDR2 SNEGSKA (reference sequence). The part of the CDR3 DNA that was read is TGCAGTGCTAGAGTCCCGGGACAGGGACTGAACACTGAA. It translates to CSARVPGQGLNTE. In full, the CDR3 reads CSARVPGQGLNTEAFF.

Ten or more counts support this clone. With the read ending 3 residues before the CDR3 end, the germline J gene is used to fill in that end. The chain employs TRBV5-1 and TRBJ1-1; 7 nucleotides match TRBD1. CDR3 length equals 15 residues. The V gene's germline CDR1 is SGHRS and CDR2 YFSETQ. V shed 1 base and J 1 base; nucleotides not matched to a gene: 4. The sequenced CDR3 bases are TGCGCCAGCAGCTTGAGGCAGGGGGGGAACACTGAA. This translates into CASSLRQGGNTE. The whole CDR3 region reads CASSLRQGGNTEAFF.

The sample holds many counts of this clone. The CDR3 loop is CASSSTGYWEKLFF. The CDR3 DNA, read in part, is TGCGCCAGCAGCTCAACAGGGTACTGGGAAAAA. The genes are TRBV5-1 and TRBJ1-4; the D gene is possibly TRBD1 (6 bases). The read ends 3 residues before the CDR3 terminus; that terminus is restored from the germline J gene. V was clipped by 3 bases and J by 8 bases, with 14 bases between them. The CDR3 consists of 14 residues. Germline values: CDR1 SGHRS, CDR2 YFSETQ. The whole variable domain, remainder taken from reference TRBV5-1 and TRBJ1-4, is KAGVTQTPRYLIKTRGQQVTLSCSPISGHRSVSWYQQTPGQGLQFLFEYFSETQRNKGNFPGRFSGRQFSNSRSEMNVSTLELGDSALYLCASSSTGYWEKLFFGSGTQLSVL.

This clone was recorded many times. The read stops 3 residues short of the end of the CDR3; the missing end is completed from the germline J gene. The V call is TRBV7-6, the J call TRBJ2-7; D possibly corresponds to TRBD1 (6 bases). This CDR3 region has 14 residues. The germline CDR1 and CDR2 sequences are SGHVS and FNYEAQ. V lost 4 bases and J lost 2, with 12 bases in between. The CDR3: CASSSQGPTYEQYF. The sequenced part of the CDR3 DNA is TGTGCCAGCAGCTCCCAGGGGCCCACCTACGAG.

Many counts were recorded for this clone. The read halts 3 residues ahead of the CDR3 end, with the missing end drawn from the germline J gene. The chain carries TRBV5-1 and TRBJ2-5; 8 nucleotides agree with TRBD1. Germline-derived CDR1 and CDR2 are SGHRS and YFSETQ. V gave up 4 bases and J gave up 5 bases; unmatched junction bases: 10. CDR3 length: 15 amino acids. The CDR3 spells CASSVGTGDRETQYF. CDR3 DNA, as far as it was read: TGCGCCAGCAGCGTGGGGACAGGCGACCGGGAGACC.

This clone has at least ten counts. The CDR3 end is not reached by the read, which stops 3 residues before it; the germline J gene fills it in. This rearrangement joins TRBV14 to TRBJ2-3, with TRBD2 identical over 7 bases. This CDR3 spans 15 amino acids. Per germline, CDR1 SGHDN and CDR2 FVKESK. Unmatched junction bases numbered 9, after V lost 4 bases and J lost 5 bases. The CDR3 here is CASSRWGGSGDTQYF. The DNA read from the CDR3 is TGTGCCAGCAGCCGTTGGGGGGGATCGGGAGATACG.

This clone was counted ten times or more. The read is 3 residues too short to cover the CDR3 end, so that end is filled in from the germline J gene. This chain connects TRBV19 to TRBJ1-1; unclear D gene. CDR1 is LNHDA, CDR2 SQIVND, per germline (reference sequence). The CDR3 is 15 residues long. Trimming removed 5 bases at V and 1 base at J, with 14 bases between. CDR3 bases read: TGTGCCAGTAGTCCCCTGGCCCCTCGGAACACTGAA. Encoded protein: CASSPLAPRNTE. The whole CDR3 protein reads CASSPLAPRNTEAFF.

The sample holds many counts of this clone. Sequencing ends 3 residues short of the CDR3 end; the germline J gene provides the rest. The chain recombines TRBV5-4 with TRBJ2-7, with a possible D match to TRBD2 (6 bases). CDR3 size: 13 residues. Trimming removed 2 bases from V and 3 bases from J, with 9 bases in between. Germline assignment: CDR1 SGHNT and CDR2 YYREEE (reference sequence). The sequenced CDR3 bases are TGTGCCAGCAGCTTCGGGGGAGACTACGAG. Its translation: CASSFGGDYE. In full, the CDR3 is CASSFGGDYEQYF.

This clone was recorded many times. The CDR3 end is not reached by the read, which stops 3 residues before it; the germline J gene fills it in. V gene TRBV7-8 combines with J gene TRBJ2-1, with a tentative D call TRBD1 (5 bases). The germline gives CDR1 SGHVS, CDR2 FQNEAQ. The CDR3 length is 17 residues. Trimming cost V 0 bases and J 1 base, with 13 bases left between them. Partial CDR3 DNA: TGTGCCAGCAGCTTAGCGGGGCAGGACCCTTCCTACAATGAG. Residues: CASSLAGQDPSYNE. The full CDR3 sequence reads CASSLAGQDPSYNEQFF.

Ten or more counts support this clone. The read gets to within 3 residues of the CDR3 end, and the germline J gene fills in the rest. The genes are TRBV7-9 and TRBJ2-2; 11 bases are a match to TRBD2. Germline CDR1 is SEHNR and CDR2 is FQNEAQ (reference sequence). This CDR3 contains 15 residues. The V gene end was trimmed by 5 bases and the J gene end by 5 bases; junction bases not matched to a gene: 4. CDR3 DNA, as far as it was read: TGTGCCAGCAGCCCTAGCGGGGGGTTGACCGGGGAG. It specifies CASSPSGGLTGE. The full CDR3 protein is CASSPSGGLTGELFF.

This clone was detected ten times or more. The part of the CDR3 DNA that was read is TGTGCCATCAGGGGACAGGGGCTCGGGCATGGC. Its translation: CAIRGQGLGHG. The full-length CDR3 reads as CAIRGQGLGHGYTF. The V call is TRBV10-3, the J call TRBJ1-2, with 10 bases identical to TRBD1. From the germline J gene comes the end of the CDR3, since the read stops 3 residues before it. The CDR3 sequence is 14 residues long. V lost 6 bases, J lost 6 bases, and 7 bases stayed unmatched. Looked up from germline, CDR1 is ENHRY and CDR2 is SYGVKD.

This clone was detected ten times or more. The part of the CDR3 DNA that was read is TGTGCCAGCTCACCCGCTAGCGGGGGGGGATACGAG. This sequence encodes CASSPASGGGYE. The full-length CDR3 reads as CASSPASGGGYEQYF. The chain combines TRBV18 with TRBJ2-7; 12 nucleotides match TRBD2. The CDR3 extends 3 residues past the end of the read, so its final part is completed from the germline J gene. Germline assignment: CDR1 KGHSH and CDR2 LQKENI. V lost 3 bases, J lost 4 bases, and 4 bases stayed unmatched. The CDR3 contains 15 residues.

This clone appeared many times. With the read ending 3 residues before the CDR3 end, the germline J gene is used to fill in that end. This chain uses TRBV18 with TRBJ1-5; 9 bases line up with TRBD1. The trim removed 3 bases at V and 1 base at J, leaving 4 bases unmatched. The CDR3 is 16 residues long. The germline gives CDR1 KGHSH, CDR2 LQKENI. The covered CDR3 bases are TGTGCCAGCTCACCCGCGGGACAGGGAAGCAATCAGCCC. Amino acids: CASSPAGQGSNQP. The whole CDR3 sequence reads CASSPAGQGSNQPQHF.

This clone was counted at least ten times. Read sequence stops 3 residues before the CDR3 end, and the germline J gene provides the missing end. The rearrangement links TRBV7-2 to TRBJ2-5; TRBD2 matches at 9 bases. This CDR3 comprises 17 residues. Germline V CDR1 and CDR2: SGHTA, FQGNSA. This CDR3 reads CASRLAAGTSPQETQYF. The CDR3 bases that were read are TGTGCAAGTCGCTTAGCTGCCGGGACTAGCCCCCAAGAGACC.

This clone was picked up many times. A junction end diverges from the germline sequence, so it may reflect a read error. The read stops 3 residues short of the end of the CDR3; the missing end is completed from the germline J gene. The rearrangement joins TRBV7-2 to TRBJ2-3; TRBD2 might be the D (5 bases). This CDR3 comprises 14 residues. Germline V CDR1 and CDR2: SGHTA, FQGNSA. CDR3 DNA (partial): TGTGCCAGCAGCCTAGCCTCCCTCACAGATACG. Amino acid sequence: CASSLASLTDT. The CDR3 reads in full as CASSLASLTDTQYF. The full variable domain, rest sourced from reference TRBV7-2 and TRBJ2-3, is GAGVSQSPSNKVTEKGKDVELRCDPISGHTALYWYRQSLGQGLEFLIYFQGNSAPDKSGLPSDRFSAERTGGSVSTLTIQRTQQEDSAVYLCASSLASLTDTQYFGPGTRLTVL.

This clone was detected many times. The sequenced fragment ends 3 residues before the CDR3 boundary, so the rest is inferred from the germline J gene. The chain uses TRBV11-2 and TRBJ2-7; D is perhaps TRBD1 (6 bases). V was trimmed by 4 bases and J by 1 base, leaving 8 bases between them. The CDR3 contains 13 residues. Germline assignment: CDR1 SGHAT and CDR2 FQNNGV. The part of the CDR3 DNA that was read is TGTGCCAGCAGCTCGGACAGTTCCTACGAG. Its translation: CASSSDSSYE. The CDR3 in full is CASSSDSSYEQYF.

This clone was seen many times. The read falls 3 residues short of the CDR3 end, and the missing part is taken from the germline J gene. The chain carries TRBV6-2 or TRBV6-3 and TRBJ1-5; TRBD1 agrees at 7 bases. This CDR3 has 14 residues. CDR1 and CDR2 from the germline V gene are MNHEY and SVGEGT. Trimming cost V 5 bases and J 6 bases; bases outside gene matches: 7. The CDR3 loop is CASSLGQATQPQHF. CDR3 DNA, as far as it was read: TGTGCCAGCAGTCTTGGACAGGCTACTCAGCCC.

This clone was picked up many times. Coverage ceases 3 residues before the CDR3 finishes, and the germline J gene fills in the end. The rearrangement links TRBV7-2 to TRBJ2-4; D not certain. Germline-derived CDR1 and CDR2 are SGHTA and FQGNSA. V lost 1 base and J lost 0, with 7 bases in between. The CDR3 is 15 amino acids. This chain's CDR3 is CASSLGSLAKNIQYF. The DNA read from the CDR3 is TGTGCCAGCAGCTTAGGCAGTTTAGCCAAAAACATT.

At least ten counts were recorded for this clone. The CDR3 sequence is CASSREGANQETQYF. CDR3 DNA (partial): TGTGCCAGCAGCAGGGAAGGGGCTAACCAAGAGACC. The chain has TRBV11-2 and TRBJ2-5; the D gene is possibly TRBD1 (5 bases). The read ends 3 residues shy of where the CDR3 ends; the end is completed using the germline J gene. Germline loops: CDR1 SGHAT, CDR2 FQNNGV. CDR3 length equals 15 residues. The V end was cut by 5 bases, the J end by 0 bases, with 13 bases between.

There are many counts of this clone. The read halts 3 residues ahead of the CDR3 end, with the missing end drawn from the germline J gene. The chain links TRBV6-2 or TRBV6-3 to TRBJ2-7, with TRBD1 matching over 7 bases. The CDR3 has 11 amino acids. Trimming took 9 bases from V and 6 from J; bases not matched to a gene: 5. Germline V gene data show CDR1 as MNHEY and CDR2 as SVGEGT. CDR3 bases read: TGTGCCAGTTGGGACAGCCTCGAG. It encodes CASWDSLE. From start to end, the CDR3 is CASWDSLEQYF.

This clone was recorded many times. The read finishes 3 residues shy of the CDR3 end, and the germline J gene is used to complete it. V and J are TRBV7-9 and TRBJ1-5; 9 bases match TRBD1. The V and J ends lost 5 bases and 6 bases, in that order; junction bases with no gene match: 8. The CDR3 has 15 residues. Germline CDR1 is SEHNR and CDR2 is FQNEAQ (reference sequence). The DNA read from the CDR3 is TGTGCCAGCAGCGCTGGGACAGGGACGGCTCAGCCC. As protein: CASSAGTGTAQP. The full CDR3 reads CASSAGTGTAQPQHF.

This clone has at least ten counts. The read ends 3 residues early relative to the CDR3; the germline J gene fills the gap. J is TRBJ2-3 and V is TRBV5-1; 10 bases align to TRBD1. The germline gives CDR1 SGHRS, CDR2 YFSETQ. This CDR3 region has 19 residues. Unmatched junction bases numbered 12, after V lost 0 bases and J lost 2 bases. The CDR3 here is CASSLAETGGLGDTDTQYF. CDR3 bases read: TGCGCCAGCAGCTTGGCCGAGACAGGGGGCTTGGGTGACACAGATACG.

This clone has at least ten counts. The CDR3 here is CASSVWTAGQETQYF. The sequenced CDR3 bases are TGTGCCAGCAGTGTGTGGACGGCGGGCCAAGAGACC. The chain links TRBV2 to TRBJ2-5; TRBD2 is a possible D gene (5 bases). The read stops 3 residues short of the end of the CDR3; the missing end is completed from the germline J gene. Germline-derived CDR1 and CDR2 are SNHLY and FYNNEI. V was clipped by 4 bases and J by 1 base, with 13 bases between them. The CDR3 sequence is 15 residues long.

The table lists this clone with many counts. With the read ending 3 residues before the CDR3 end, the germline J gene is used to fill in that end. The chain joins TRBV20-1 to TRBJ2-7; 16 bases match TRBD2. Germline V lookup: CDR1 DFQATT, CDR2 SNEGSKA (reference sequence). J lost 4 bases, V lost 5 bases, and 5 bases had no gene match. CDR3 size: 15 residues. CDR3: CSAYTGLAGGYEQYF. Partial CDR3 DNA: TGCAGTGCTTACACGGGACTAGCGGGGGGGTACGAG.